This T cell receptor beta chain appears in the sequencing data of a study of shared clonotypes between healthy human individuals. The CDR3 runs 14 residues. Germline assignment: CDR1 MNHEY and CDR2 SVGAGI. Germline trimming cut 8 bases from V and 6 bases from J; bases unmatched to any gene: 8. Overall study results and limits: An effect of sequencing depth on clonotype sharing among donors was expected. Generation of non-shared clonotypes was less probable than generation of clonotypes shared by all four donors. Across a few donors, naive CD4 shared around 5.3%, naive CD8 around 4%, memory CD4 more than 2%, memory CD8 0.4% to 0.5%.

CD4+ cells were split into CD45RA+ naive and CD45RA-negative memory subsets. About this clone: What it binds is not known.

TCRdb's table, derived via immunoSEQ multiplex PCR, lists solely in-frame clones and lacks some. This table holds millions of clones, over 85% found once. V and J are TRBV6-5 and TRBJ1-4, with 8 bases matching TRBD1. Material: naive CD4+ T cells from PBMCs. The subset is: CD45RA+ positively selected. The TCR comes from a man between 18 and 29 years old in good health. Some clones in this sample may be carry-over from other donors' samples. CDR3 in amino acids: CASRRGQDHEKLFF. The CDR3 coding sequence is TGTGCCAGCCGGCGGGGACAGGATCATGAAAAACTGTTTTTT.